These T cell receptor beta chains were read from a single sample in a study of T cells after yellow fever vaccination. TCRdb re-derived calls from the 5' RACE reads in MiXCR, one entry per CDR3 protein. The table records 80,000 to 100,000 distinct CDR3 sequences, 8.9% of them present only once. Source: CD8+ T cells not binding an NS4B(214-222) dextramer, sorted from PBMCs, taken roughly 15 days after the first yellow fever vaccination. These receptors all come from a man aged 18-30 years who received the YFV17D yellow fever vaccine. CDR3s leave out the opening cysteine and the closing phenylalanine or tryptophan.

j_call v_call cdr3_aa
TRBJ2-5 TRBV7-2 ASSWTSGVGETQY
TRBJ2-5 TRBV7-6 ASSLTGFEVETQY
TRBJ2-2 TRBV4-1 ASSQDSRDNFGTGELF
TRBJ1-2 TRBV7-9 ASSSLSFANYGYT
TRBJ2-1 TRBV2 ASSVAGSNEQF
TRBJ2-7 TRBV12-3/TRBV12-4 ASSLFGGDYEQY
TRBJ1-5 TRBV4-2 ASSQDNHQPQH
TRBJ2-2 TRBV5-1 ASSYWGGTGELF
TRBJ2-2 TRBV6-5 ASSRGIGELF
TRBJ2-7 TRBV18 ASSLSGTGDHEQY
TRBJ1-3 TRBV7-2 ASSLMGADTIY
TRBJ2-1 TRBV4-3 ASSQGGGGAGEQF
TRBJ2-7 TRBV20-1 SASNLAGGSPYEQY
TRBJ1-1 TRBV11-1 ASSLDFFGQPANTEAF
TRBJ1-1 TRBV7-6 ASSLWQGQNTEAF
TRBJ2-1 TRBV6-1 ASSGGPTRNEQF
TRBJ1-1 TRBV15 ATSRDRVSDTEAF
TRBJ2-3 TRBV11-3 ASSRGGYTDTQY
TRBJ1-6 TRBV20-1 SARDPSQGPGAPLH
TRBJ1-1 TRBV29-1 SVEGGQVLTEAF
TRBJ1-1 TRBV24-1 ATSDSGTEAF
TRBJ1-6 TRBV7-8 ASSPPRQGNLSPLH
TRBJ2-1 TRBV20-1 SADLAGGPRTYNEQF
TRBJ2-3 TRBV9 ASSPQTSGVDTQY
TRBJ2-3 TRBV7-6 ASSSPTSGGPTDTQY
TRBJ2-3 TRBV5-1 ASSFRQGAQTTDTQY
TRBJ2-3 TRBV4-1 ASSQEFRGDTQY
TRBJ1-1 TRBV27 ASQPGHRTEAF
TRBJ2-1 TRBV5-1 ASSSPPDLEQF
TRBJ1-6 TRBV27 ASSSGYNSPLH
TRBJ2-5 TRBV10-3 AIRWEGKETQY
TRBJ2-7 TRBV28 ASSIGSGVYEQY
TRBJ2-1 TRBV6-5 ASSSLFDEQF
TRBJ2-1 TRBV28 ASSPTSGTNEQF
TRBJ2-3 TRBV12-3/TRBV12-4 ASSLALLGGTDTQY
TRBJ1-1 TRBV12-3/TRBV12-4 ASSPGGRAF
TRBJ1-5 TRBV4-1 ASSQKGWPDSNQPQH
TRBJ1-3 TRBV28 ASSFPRSGNTIY
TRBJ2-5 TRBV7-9 ASSGTVQETQY
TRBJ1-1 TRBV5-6 ASTLSDEYLNTEAF
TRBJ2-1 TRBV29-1 SAWTGQGFIEQF
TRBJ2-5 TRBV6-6 ASSLNSGETQY
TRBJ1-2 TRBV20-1 SATFVDGAWGYT
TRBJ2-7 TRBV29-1 SANLLGYEQY
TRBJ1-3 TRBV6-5 ASSLSHRDPPGNTIY
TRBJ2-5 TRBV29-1 SAIILGTQY
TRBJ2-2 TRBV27 ASSFEAGANTGELF
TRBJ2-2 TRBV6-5 ASSYTGANTGELF
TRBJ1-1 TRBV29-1 SVERGTNTEAF
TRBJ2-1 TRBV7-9 ASSHPGQGVNEQF
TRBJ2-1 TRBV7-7 ASSLSMTHTYNEQF
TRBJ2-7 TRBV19 ASSILGAAPHEQY
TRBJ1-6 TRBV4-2 ASSQRKVPLGRVH
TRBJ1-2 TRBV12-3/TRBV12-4 ASSLSVRGNLGYT
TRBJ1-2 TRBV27 ASSLLGQGDGYT